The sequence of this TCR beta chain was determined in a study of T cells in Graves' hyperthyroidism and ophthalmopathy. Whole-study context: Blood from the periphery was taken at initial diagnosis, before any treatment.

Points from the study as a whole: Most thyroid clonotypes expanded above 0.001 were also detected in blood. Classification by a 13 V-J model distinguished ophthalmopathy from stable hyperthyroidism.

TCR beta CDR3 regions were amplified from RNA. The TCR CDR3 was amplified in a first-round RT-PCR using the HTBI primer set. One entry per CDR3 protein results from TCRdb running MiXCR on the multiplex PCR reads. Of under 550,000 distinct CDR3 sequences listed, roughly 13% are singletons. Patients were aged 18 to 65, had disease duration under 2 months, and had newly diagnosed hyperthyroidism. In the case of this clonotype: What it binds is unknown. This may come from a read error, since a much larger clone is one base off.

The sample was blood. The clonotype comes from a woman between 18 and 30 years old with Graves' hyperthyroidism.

The CDR3 sequence is CSADARDRRYEQCF. The CDR3 DNA follows: TGCAGTGCTGACGCCCGGGACAGAAGATACGAGCAGTGCTTC. The chain has TRBV20-1 and TRBJ2-7; 7 bases fit TRBD1. Germline V gene lookup returns CDR1 DFQATT and CDR2 SNEGSKA (reference sequence). This CDR3 region has 14 residues.